Shown below are 15 T cell receptor beta chains from a single sample sequenced in a study of post-analysis software for immune sequencing data. Notes on the study in general: Several TRBV segments occurring more often in patients than controls included TRBV5-6, TRBV5-1 and TRBV20-1.

cDNA libraries for TCR beta contained unique molecular identifiers. TCRdb reanalysed the PCR reads using MiXCR and keeps one entry per CDR3 protein. The profile covers 430,000 or so distinct CDR3 sequences, with 35% to 45% appearing a single time and 7.5% to 8.5% taken by the ten largest. These receptors are not linked to any known antigen. Sequencing was performed on blood. The receptors derive from a girl under 10 years old with multiple sclerosis.

This chain joins TRBV6-5 and TRBJ2-3; no clear D gene. With 5 bases removed from V and 4 bases from J, the gap between germline ends came to 7 bases. The CDR3 extends over 12 amino acids. Germline values: CDR1 MNHEY, CDR2 SVGAGI. Here the CDR3 DNA reads TGTGCCAGCAGTGAGCCCCCAGATACGCAGTATTTT. Its protein product is CASSEPPDTQYF.

This sequence joins TRBV27 and TRBJ2-7; maybe TRBD2 (5 bases). Trimming removed 6 bases at V and 7 bases at J, with 22 bases between. Germline V gene sequence: CDR1 MNHEY, CDR2 SMNVEV (reference sequence). The CDR3 has 15 residues. CDR3 DNA: TGTGCCAGCAGCAAAGTAGGAGGAGACTTAGGGGAGCAGTACTTC. This encodes CASSKVGGDLGEQYF.

This chain joins TRBV20-1 and TRBJ2-1; 10 bases map to TRBD2. The V segment lost 0 bases and the J segment 9 bases; nucleotides outside the gene matches: 2. The CDR3 is 13 amino acids. Germline V lookup: CDR1 DFQATT, CDR2 SNEGSKA (reference sequence). Written as DNA, the CDR3 is TGCAGTGCTAGAGATGGACTAGCGGCTGAGCAGTTCTTC. It codes for CSARDGLAAEQFF.

This chain links TRBV7-2 with TRBJ2-3, with 11 bases aligning to TRBD2. V was clipped by 1 base and J by 3 bases; unmatched bases: 6. The length of the CDR3 is 17 residues. Germline CDR1 SGHTA, CDR2 FQGNSA. CDR3 nucleotides: TGTGCCAGCAGCTTAGTTCTAGCGGGAGGTGGAACAGATACGCAGTATTTT. This sequence encodes CASSLVLAGGGTDTQYF.

This clonotype has a handful of counts. This chain links TRBV12-3 or TRBV12-4 with TRBJ2-7; D unclear. The CDR3 is 11 amino acids. Trimming took off 6 bases at V and 3 bases at J, with 6 bases between the two ends. CDR3 amino acids: CASSRFYEQYF. DNA for the CDR3: TGTGCCAGCAGCCGATTCTACGAGCAGTACTTC.

The chain is built from TRBV2 and TRBJ2-5, with 7 bases aligning to TRBD1. The J call may not be correct, given that the DNA end is closer to TRBJ2-7. The CDR3 sequence is 19 residues long. Germline V gene sequence: CDR1 SNHLY, CDR2 FYNNEI. The CDR3 nucleotides are TGTGCCAGCAGCGTACGCGAGGGGATACAGGGGCTCTGCTCCTACGAGCAGTACTTC. It codes for CASSVREGIQGLCSYEQYF.

The chain couples TRBV6-5 to TRBJ1-3; 10 positions match TRBD1. This CDR3 spans 15 amino acids. The junction had 5 bases not matched to a gene; V was cut back by 6 bases and J by 3 bases. Per germline, CDR1 MNHEY and CDR2 SVGAGI. The DNA for the CDR3 is TGTGCCAGCAGCAGGACAGGGGGTATTGGAAACACCATATATTTT. Its translation: CASSRTGGIGNTIYF.

The V gene is TRBV7-9, the J gene TRBJ2-3; D ambiguous. The CDR3 runs to 14 residues. The V gene's germline CDR1 is SEHNR and CDR2 FQNEAQ (reference sequence). Trimming pared 5 bases from V and 0 bases from J, leaving 9 bases between. CDR3 region: CASSPDPSTDTQYF. The DNA of the CDR3 is TGTGCCAGCAGCCCCGACCCCAGCACAGATACGCAGTATTTT.

CDR3 sequence reads: CATSRDGQGGETRYF. Written as DNA, the CDR3 is TGTGCCACCAGCAGAGATGGGCAGGGAGGAGAGACCCGGTACTTC. This chain links TRBV15 with TRBJ2-7, with a tentative D call TRBD2 (6 bases). The V end lost 0 bases, the J end lost 12 bases, and 21 bases lay between the germline ends. The CDR3 covers 15 residues. The germline V gene encodes CDR1 LNHNV and CDR2 YYDKDF (reference sequence).

The V and J genes are TRBV27 and TRBJ2-7; 8 nucleotides line up with TRBD1. The CDR3 runs 14 residues. Germline assignment: CDR1 MNHEY and CDR2 SMNVEV (reference sequence). Trimming cost V 8 bases and J 5 bases; bases outside gene matches: 11. DNA for the CDR3: TGTGCCAGCCAGCGGACAGGGCGTTTCCACGAGCAGTACTTC. Its translation: CASQRTGRFHEQYF.

The chain couples TRBV7-8 to TRBJ2-3; perhaps TRBD1 as D (6 bases). The CDR3 is made up of 17 amino acids. Trimming left V 5 bases short and J 6 bases short, with 24 bases between. The germline CDR1 and CDR2 sequences are SGHVS and FQNEAQ. The DNA of the CDR3 is TGTGCCAGCAGCAGAACCGGGACACTCATTGTGTTTGATACGCAGTATTTT. Translated: CASSRTGTLIVFDTQYF.

The sample holds a few counts of this clonotype. V is TRBV12-5 and J is TRBJ2-5; TRBD1 might be the D (5 bases). The CDR3 consists of 15 residues. Trimming removed 0 bases from V and 2 bases from J, with 10 bases in between. The germline V gene encodes CDR1 LGHNT and CDR2 FRNRAP. This CDR3 reads CASGLVPDSQETQYF. DNA for the CDR3: TGTGCTAGTGGTTTGGTACCAGACAGTCAAGAGACCCAGTACTTC.

In regard to this clonotype: In this CDR3 the conserved last residue, phenylalanine or tryptophan, is missing, so a read error is likely. V gene TRBV20-1 combines with J gene TRBJ2-1; D possibly uses TRBD1 or TRBD2 (5 bases each). Germline V gives CDR1 DFQATT, CDR2 SNEGSKA (reference sequence). The CDR3 totals 13 residues. With 5 bases removed from V and 5 bases from J, the gap between germline ends came to 13 bases. The CDR3 nucleotides read TGCAGTGCTCCTTGGGGGACCAACAATGAGCAGTTCGTC. Encoded protein: CSAPWGTNNEQFV.

The chain is built from TRBV6-6 and TRBJ2-1; the D gene is possibly TRBD2 (6 bases). The J call may be incorrect, as the DNA end agrees better with TRBJ2-7. The germline gives CDR1 MNHNY, CDR2 SVGAGI (reference sequence). This CDR3 contains 13 residues. Written as DNA, the CDR3 is TGTGCCAGCAGACCCTCGGACTACAATGAGCAGTACTTC. This codes for CASRPSDYNEQYF.

This clonotype was found a few times. V and J are TRBV5-1 and TRBJ2-7; 10 nucleotides line up with TRBD2. The CDR3 is 15 amino acids. The germline CDR1 and CDR2 sequences are SGHRS and YFSETQ. Trimming at V came to 2 bases and at J to 5 bases, leaving 7 bases not matched to a gene. Here the CDR3 reads CASSFRASGSHEQYF. CDR3 sequence (DNA): TGCGCCAGCAGCTTTCGGGCTAGCGGGAGCCACGAGCAGTACTTC.